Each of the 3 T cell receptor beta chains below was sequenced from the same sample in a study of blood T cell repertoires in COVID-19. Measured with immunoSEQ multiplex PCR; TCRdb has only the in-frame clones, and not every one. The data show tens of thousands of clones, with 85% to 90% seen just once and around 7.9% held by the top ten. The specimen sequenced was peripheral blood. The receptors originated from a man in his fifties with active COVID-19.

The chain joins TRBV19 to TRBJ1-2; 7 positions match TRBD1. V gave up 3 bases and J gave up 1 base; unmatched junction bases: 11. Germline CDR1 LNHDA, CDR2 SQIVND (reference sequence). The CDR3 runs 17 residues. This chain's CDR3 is CASSMLTGTAYNYGYTF. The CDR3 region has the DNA TGTGCCAGTAGTATGCTCACCGGGACAGCTTATAACTATGGCTACACCTTC.

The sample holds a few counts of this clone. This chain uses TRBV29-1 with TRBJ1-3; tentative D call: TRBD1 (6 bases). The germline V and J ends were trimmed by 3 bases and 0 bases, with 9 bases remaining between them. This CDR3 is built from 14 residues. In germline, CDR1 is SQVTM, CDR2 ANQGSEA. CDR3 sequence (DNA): TGCAGCGTTGATACAGGGTTCTCTGGAAACACCATATATTTT. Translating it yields CSVDTGFSGNTIYF.

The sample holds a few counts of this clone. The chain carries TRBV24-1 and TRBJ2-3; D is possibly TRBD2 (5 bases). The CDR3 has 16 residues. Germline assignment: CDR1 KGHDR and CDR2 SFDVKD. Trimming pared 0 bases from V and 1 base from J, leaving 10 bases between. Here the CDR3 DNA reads TGTGCCACCAGTGATTTGCCTGGGCGGGGCACAGATACGCAGTATTTT. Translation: CATSDLPGRGTDTQYF.